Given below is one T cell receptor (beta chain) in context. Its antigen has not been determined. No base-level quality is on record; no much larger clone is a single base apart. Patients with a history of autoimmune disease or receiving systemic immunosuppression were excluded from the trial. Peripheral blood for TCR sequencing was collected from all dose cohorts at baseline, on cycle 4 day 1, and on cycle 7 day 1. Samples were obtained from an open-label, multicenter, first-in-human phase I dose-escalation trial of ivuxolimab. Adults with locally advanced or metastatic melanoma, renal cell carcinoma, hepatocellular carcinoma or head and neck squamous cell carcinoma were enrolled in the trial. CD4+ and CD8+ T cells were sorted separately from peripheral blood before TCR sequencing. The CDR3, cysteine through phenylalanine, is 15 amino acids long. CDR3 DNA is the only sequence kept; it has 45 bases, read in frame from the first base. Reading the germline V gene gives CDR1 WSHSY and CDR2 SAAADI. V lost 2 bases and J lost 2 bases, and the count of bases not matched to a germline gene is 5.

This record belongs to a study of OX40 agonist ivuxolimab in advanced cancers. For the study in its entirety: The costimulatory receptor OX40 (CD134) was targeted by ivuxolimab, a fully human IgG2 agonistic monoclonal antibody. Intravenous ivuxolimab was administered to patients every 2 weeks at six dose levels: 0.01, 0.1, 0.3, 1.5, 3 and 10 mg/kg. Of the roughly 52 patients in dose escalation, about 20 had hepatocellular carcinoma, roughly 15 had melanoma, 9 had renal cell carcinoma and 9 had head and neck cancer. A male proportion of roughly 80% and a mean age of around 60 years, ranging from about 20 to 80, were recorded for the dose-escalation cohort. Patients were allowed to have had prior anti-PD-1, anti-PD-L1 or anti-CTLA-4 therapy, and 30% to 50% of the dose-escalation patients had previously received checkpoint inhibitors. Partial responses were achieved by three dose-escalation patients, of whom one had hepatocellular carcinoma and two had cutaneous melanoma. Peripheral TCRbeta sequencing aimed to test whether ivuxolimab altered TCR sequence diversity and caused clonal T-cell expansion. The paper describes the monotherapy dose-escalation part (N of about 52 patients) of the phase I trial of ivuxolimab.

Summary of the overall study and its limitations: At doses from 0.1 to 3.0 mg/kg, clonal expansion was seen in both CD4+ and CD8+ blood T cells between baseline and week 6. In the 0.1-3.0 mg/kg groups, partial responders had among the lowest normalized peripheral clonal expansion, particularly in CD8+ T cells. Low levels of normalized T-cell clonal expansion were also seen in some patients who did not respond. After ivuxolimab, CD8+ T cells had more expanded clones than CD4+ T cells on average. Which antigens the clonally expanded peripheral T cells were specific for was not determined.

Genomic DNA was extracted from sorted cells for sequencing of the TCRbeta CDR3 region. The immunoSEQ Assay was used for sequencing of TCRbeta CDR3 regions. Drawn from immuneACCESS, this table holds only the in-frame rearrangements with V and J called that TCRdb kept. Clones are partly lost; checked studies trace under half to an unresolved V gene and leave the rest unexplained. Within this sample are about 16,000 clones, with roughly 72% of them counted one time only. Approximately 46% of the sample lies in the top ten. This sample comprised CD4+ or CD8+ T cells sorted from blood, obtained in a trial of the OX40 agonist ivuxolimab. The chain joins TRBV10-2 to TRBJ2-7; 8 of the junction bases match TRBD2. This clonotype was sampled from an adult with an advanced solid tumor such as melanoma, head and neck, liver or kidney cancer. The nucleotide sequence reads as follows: TGCGCCAGCAGTGAGGTAGCGGGGCTACCCTACGAGCAGTACTTC. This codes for CASSEVAGLPYEQYF.